This T cell receptor beta chain appears in the sequencing data of a study of shared clonotypes between healthy human individuals. Donors comprised only Caucasian adults living in Nashville, Tennessee. Negatively enriched CD4+ T cells were divided by CD45RA into naive and memory. CDR3 length equals 16 residues. CDR1 is SGHRS, CDR2 YFSETQ, per germline. V shed 4 bases, J shed 4 bases, and the junction held 8 bases outside the gene matches. It was across several immunoSEQ plates that each subset's genomic DNA was evenly split. TCRdb keeps only in-frame clones here, not all; method: immunoSEQ multiplex PCR. The data hold a few million clones, with 85% to 95% observed a single time.

The chain recombines TRBV5-1 with TRBJ2-7; the match to TRBD2 covers 13 bases. The TCR sequence derives from a young man in good health. Some clones in this sample may be carry-over from other donors' samples. The sequenced material came from naive CD4+ T cells from PBMCs. Stated subset: CD45RA+ positively selected. CDR3 bases: TGCGCCAGCAGCCCGGGCCCGGGACTAGCGGGGTACGAGCAGTACTTC. Translation gives CASSPGPGLAGYEQYF. The full variable domain, with the rest looked up from reference TRBV5-1 and TRBJ2-7, is KAGVTQTPRYLIKTRGQQVTLSCSPISGHRSVSWYQQTPGQGLQFLFEYFSETQRNKGNFPGRFSGRQFSNSRSEMNVSTLELGDSALYLCASSPGPGLAGYEQYFGPGTRLTVT.